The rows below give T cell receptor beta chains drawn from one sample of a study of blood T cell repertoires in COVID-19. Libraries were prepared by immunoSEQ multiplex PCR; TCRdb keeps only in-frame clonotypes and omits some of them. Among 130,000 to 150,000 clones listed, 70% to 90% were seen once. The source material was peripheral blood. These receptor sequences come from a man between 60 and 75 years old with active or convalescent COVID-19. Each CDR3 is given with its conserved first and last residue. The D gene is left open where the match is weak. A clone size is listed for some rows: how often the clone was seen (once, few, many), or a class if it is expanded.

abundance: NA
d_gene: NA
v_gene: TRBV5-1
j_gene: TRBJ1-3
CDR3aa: CASSFRALGGSGNTIYF
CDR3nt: TGCGCCAGCAGTTTCAGGGCTTTGGGGGGATCTGGAAACACCATATATTTT

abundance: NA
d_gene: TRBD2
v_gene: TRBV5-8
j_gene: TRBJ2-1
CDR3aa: CASSFRLAAFAGNEQFF
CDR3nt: TGTGCCAGCAGCTTTCGTCTAGCGGCCTTTGCGGGCAATGAGCAGTTCTTC

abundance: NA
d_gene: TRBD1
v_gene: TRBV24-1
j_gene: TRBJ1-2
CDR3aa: CATSATGTGGVGYTF
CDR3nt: TGTGCCACCAGCGCCACCGGGACAGGGGGCGTTGGCTACACCTTC

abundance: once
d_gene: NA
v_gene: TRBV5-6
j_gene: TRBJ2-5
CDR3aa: CASSLATGYQETQYF
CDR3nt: TGTGCCAGCAGCTTGGCGACAGGATACCAAGAGACCCAGTACTTC

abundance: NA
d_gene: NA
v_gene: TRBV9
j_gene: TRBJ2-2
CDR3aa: CASSVGLGTSNTGELFF
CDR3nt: TGTGCCAGCAGCGTAGGACTAGGGACCAGCAACACCGGGGAGCTGTTTTTT

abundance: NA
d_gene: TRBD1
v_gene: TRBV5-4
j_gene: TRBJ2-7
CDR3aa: CASSLQTGAYEQYF
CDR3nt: TGTGCCAGCAGCTTACAAACAGGGGCCTACGAGCAGTACTTC

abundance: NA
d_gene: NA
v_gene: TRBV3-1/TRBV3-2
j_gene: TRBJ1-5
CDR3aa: CASSQESHRGKNQPQHF
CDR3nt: TGTGCCAGCAGCCAAGAATCCCATCGGGGTAAAAATCAGCCCCAGCATTTT

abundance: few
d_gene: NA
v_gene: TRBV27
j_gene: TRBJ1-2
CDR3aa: CASSYGSSAAGYTF
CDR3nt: TGTGCCAGCAGCTACGGATCGAGCGCGGCAGGCTACACCTTC

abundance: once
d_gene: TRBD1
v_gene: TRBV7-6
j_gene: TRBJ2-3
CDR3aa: CASSSMQGQPQYF
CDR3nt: TGTGCCAGCAGCTCGATGCAGGGACAGCCGCAGTATTTT

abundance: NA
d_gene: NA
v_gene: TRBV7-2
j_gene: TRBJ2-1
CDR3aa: CASSLLAHNEQFF
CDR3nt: TGTGCCAGCAGCTTACTAGCGCACAATGAGCAGTTCTTC

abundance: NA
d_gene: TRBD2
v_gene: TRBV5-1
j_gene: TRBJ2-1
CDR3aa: CASSRGLAGAYNEQFF
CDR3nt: TGCGCCAGCAGCAGGGGACTAGCGGGAGCCTACAATGAGCAGTTCTTC

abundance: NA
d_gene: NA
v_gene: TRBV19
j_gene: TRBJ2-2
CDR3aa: CASTDTGSSWELFF
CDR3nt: TGTGCCAGTACCGACACGGGATCGAGCTGGGAGCTGTTTTTT

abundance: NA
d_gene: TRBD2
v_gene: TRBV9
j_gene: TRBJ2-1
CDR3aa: CASSPLAGGSLSYNEQFF
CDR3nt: TGTGCCAGCAGCCCTCTGGCGGGAGGGTCCCTCTCCTACAATGAGCAGTTCTTC

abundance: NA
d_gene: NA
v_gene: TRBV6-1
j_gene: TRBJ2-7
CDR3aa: CASSEVTGYSYEQYF
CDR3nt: TGTGCCAGCAGTGAAGTGACGGGATATTCCTACGAGCAGTACTTC

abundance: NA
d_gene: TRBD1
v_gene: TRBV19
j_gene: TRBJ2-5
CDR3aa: CASSSTGRQETQYF
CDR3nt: TGTGCCAGTAGTTCGACAGGGAGACAAGAGACCCAGTACTTC

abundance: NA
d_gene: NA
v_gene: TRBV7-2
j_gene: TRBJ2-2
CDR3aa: CASSSGSKLFF
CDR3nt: TGTGCCAGCAGCTCAGGGTCGAAGCTGTTTTTT

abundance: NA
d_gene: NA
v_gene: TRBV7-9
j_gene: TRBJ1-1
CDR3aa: CASSLEGDTEAFF
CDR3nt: TGTGCCAGCAGCTTAGAGGGGGATACTGAAGCTTTCTTT

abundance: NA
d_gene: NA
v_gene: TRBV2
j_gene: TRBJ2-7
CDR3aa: CASRPGHGAYEQYF
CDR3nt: TGTGCCAGCAGGCCGGGACATGGGGCCTACGAGCAGTACTTC

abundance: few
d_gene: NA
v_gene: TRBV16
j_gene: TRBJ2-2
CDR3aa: CASRLQGNGELFF
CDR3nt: TGTGCCAGCAGACTCCAGGGGAACGGGGAGCTGTTTTTT

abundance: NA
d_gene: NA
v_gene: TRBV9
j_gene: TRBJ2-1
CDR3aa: CASSRWGGAGNEQFF
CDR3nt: TGTGCCAGCAGTCGCTGGGGGGGCGCCGGGAATGAGCAGTTCTTC

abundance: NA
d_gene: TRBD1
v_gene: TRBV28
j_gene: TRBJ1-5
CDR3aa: CASSLYRGFYQPQHF
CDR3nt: TGTGCCAGCAGTTTATACAGGGGCTTCTATCAGCCCCAGCATTTT

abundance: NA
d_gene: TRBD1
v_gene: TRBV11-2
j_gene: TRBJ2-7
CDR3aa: CASSSNRGLTEQYF
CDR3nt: TGTGCCAGCAGCTCAAACAGGGGATTAACGGAGCAGTACTTC

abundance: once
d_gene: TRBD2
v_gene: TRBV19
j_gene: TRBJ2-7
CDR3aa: CASRPGLAPSYEQYF
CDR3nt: TGTGCCAGTAGGCCGGGACTAGCGCCCTCCTACGAGCAGTACTTC

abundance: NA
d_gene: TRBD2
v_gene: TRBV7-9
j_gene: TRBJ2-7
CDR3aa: CASSLNSGTWGYEQYF
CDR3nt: TGTGCCAGCAGCTTAAATAGCGGGACCTGGGGATACGAGCAGTACTTC

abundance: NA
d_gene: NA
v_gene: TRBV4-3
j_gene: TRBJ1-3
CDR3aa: CASSQDPHLGASGNTIYF
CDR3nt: TGCGCCAGCAGCCAAGATCCGCACCTGGGCGCGTCTGGAAACACCATATATTTT

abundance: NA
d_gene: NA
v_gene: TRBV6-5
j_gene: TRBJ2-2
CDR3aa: CASRLRENTGELFF
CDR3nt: TGTGCCAGCAGGTTGCGGGAGAACACCGGGGAGCTGTTTTTT

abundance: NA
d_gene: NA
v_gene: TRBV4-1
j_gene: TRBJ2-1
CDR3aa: CASSQATANSGQGWFF
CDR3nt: TGCGCCAGCAGCCAGGCTACAGCGAACTCGGGACAAGGATGGTTCTTC

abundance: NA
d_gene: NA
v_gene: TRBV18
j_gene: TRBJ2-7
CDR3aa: CASSPGTPPAEQYF
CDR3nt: TGTGCCAGCTCACCAGGGACACCCCCAGCCGAGCAGTACTTC

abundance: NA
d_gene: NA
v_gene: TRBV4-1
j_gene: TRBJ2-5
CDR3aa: CASSQVLAWGSEGETQYF
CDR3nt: TGCGCCAGCAGCCAAGTATTAGCATGGGGAAGCGAGGGAGAGACCCAGTACTTC

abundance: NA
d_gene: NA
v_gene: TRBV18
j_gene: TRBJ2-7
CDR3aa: CASSVDSSHEQYF
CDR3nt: TGTGCCAGCTCAGTGGACAGTAGCCACGAGCAGTACTTC

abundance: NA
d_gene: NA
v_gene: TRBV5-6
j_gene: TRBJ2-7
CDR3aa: CASSLIRVYEQYF
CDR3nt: TGTGCCAGCAGCTTGATCAGGGTCTACGAGCAGTACTTC

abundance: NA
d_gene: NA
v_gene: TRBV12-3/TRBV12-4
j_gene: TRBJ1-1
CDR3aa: CASRGLINTEAFF
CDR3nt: TGTGCCAGCAGAGGACTGATAAACACTGAAGCTTTCTTT

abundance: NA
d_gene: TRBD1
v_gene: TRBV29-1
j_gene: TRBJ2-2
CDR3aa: CSAVIRDRGYTGELFF
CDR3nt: TGCAGCGCCGTAATCCGGGACAGGGGTTACACCGGGGAGCTGTTTTTT

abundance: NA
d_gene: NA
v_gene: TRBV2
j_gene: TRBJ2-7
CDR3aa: CASSEMGRTYEQYF
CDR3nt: TGTGCCAGCAGTGAAATGGGCAGAACCTACGAGCAGTACTTC

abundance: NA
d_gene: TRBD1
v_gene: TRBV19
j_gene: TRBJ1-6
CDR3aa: CASTSQAGGNSPLHF
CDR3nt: TGTGCCAGTACCTCTCAAGCAGGGGGCAATTCACCCCTCCACTTT

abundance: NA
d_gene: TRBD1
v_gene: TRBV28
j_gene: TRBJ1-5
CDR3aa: CASSLNMGTASNQPQHF
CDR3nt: TGTGCCAGCAGTCTAAACATGGGGACAGCTAGCAATCAGCCCCAGCATTTT

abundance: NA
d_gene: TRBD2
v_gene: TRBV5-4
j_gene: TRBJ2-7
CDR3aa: CASSPPRTSGTREQYF
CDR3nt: TGTGCCAGCAGCCCCCCGAGGACTAGCGGGACTAGGGAGCAGTACTTC

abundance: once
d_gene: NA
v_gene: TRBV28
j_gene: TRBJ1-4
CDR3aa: CASSEPGPGSEKLFF
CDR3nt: TGTGCCAGCAGTGAACCGGGCCCCGGGAGTGAAAAACTGTTTTTT

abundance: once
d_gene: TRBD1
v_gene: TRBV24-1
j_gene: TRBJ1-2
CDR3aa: CATGTGHYGYTF
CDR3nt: TGTGCCACCGGGACAGGGCACTATGGCTACACCTTC

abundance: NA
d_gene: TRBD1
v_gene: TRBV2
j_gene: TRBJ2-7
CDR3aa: CASRTLTGGVYEQYF
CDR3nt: TGTGCCAGTCGTACGCTAACAGGGGGCGTCTACGAGCAGTACTTC

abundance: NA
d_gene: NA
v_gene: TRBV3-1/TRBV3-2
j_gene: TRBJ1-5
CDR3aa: CASSRTVTGKPQHF
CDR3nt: TGTGCCAGCAGCCGGACAGTTACGGGCAAGCCCCAGCATTTT